This T cell receptor (beta chain) was found in a study of cytomegalovirus exposure and HLA in healthy donors. In regard to this clone: One end of the junction does not line up with germline, which may come from a read error.

The germline V gene has CDR1 GTSNPN and CDR2 SVGIG (reference sequence). The CDR3 loop spans 14 amino acids. PCR primers comprised 60 Vbeta and 13 Jbeta primers. Using immunoSEQ multiplex PCR, the repertoire was profiled, and TCRdb retains in-frame clones only, with some absent. This sample carries around 140,000 clones, with 1.5% to 2% going to the ten biggest clones. The chain carries TRBV30 and TRBJ2-5; 7 bases match TRBD1. This TCR came from a woman in her 50s in good health and CMV-seronegative. Source material: PBMCs. The chain's CDR3 is CAWSVQGGWETQHF. In DNA form, the CDR3 reads TGTGCCTGGAGTGTACAAGGGGGCTGGGAGACCCAGCACTTC.